The present TCR beta chain was sequenced within a study of shared clonotypes between healthy human individuals. General study findings and limits: The study's rarefaction showed incomplete sorted-subset sequencing despite large depth.

Method: immunoSEQ multiplex PCR; TCRdb's copy keeps in-frame clones and lacks some. Among some 2,000,000 clones listed, about 94% were seen once. The CDR3 sequence is 12 residues long. Germline V gives CDR1 SNHLY, CDR2 FYNNEI. V lost 7 bases to trimming and J lost 4 bases, with 9 bases between them. The naive CD8 population came from CD45RO-negative cells selected for CCR7, without terminally differentiated effector memory CD45RA+ cells. About this clone itself: Its specificity is not known.

Sequences were obtained from naive CD8+ T cells sorted from blood. The V gene is TRBV2, the J gene TRBJ2-3; D perhaps matches TRBD2 (6 bases). This receptor was identified in a man younger than 35 in good health. CDR3 protein: CASTPGADTQYF. For the CDR3, the DNA is TGTGCCAGCACCCCGGGGGCAGATACGCAGTATTTT.